Ten or more counts support the clone carrying this T cell receptor (beta chain). TCRdb redid the calling of the reads with MiXCR, one entry per CDR3 protein. The sample lists hundreds of thousands of distinct CDR3 sequences; 17% were seen once. These data come from a study of T cell repertoires in cytomegalovirus infection. This receptor was taken from a human donor in good health (CMV status not recorded). Some clones in this sample may be carry-over from other donors' samples. The sequenced material came from PBMCs.

Here the CDR3 reads CSARKKVTALNTEAFF. Here the CDR3 DNA reads TGCAGTGCCCGGAAAAAGGTTACAGCTTTGAACACTGAAGCTTTCTTT. J is TRBJ1-1 and V is TRBV20-1; D not certain. The germline V gene has CDR1 DFQATT and CDR2 SNEGSKA (reference sequence). The CDR3 is 16 amino acids. Deletions cut 6 bases from V and 0 bases from J, with 20 bases between.